One and the same sample provided the 26 T cell receptor beta chains below, sequenced in a study of shared clonotypes between healthy human individuals. Clones were sequenced by immunoSEQ multiplex PCR, and TCRdb holds only the in-frame ones, with some missing. Of approximately 2.4 million clones in the sample, 90% to 97% were seen once. The source material was naive CD4+ T cells sorted from blood. The subset here: CD45RA+ positively selected. The receptor source for this set is a man aged 18 to 29 in good health.

The count of this clone is one. The V and J genes are TRBV7-9 and TRBJ1-5; maybe TRBD1 (5 bases). The CDR3 contains 12 residues. Germline lookup yields CDR1 SEHNR and CDR2 FQNEAQ (reference sequence). V lost 5 bases, J lost 7 bases, and 9 bases lay in between. CDR3 sequence (DNA): TGTGCCAGCAGCCGGGGGGGACAGCCCCAGCATTTT. Its protein is CASSRGGQPQHF. Variable domain in full (rest from reference TRBV7-9 and TRBJ1-5): DTGVSQNPRHKITKRGQNVTFRCDPISEHNRLYWYRQTLGQGPEFLTYFQNEAQLEKSRLLSDRFSAERPKGSFSTLEIQRTEQGDSAMYLCASSRGGQPQHFGDGTRLSIL.

On this clone: Other DNA sequences in the sample encode the same CDR3. V usage is TRBV19 and J usage is TRBJ2-2, with TRBD1 identical over 8 bases. The trim removed 4 bases at V and 1 base at J, leaving 2 bases unmatched. Germline V gene lookup returns CDR1 LNHDA and CDR2 SQIVND (reference sequence). The CDR3 covers 15 residues. The CDR3 is CASSTGQGNTGELFF. The CDR3 DNA reads as TGTGCCAGTAGTACCGGACAGGGGAACACCGGGGAGCTGTTTTTT.

V usage is TRBV5-1 and J usage is TRBJ2-7; D is unclear. Between the trimmed V and J ends, which lost 0 bases and 5 bases, there was a span of 12 bases. CDR1 and CDR2 from the germline V gene are SGHRS and YFSETQ. The CDR3 spans 14 residues. CDR3: CASSLAQTFDEQYF. The CDR3 DNA reads as TGCGCCAGCAGCTTGGCGCAGACTTTCGACGAGCAGTACTTC.

V is TRBV10-3 and J is TRBJ1-1; D is perhaps TRBD1 (5 bases). Per germline, CDR1 ENHRY and CDR2 SYGVKD. The length of the CDR3 is 17 residues. V was cut by 0 bases and J by 0 bases, with 14 bases left in between. This CDR3 reads CAISESNGARMNTEAFF. As DNA, the CDR3 is TGTGCCATCAGTGAGTCGAACGGGGCCAGGATGAACACTGAAGCTTTCTTT.

The chain is built from TRBV21-1 and TRBJ2-7; TRBD2, the D gene given by the table, was not confirmed from the DNA. TRBV21-1 counts as a pseudogene. The CDR3 has 13 amino acids. The CDR3 region has the DNA TGTGCCAGCCGGGGGAACCGGGATCGCGAGCAGTACTTC. Translation gives CASRGNRDREQYF.

The chain joins TRBV19 to TRBJ1-4; perhaps TRBD1 as D (6 bases). The CDR3 is 15 amino acids. Deletions cut 7 bases from V and 8 bases from J, with 20 bases between. From germline, CDR1 is LNHDA and CDR2 SQIVND (reference sequence). The CDR3 reads CASTSPQGRREKLFF. As DNA, the CDR3 is TGTGCCAGTACCTCTCCACAGGGTAGAAGAGAAAAACTGTTTTTT.

The chain links TRBV5-4 to TRBJ2-1; TRBD2 matches at 13 bases. There are 16 residues in the CDR3. Trimming cost V 4 bases and J 9 bases; bases outside gene matches: 10. Germline values: CDR1 SGHNT, CDR2 YYREEE (reference sequence). In DNA, the CDR3 is TGTGCCAGCAGCCCGAGGACTAGCGGGAGTGTTGCTGAGCAGTTCTTC. This encodes CASSPRTSGSVAEQFF.

This chain links TRBV7-9 with TRBJ2-7; D is uncertain. Trimming shortened V by 1 base and J by 8 bases, and 12 bases separated the two germline ends. This CDR3 region has 13 residues. Germline V lookup: CDR1 SEHNR, CDR2 FQNEAQ (reference sequence). The CDR3 DNA is TGTGCCAGCAGCTTAGATGTAGTCGGTAAGCAGTACTTC. It specifies CASSLDVVGKQYF.

The V gene is TRBV5-1, the J gene TRBJ1-1; TRBD1 is a possible D gene (5 bases). The CDR3 covers 15 residues. Trimming cost V 3 bases and J 1 base, with 13 bases left between them. Germline V gene data show CDR1 as SGHRS and CDR2 as YFSETQ. The CDR3 DNA is TGCGCCAGCAGCTCCTTGACAGCGGCGAACACTGAAGCTTTCTTT. Its protein is CASSSLTAANTEAFF. The whole variable domain, remainder taken from reference TRBV5-1 and TRBJ1-1, is KAGVTQTPRYLIKTRGQQVTLSCSPISGHRSVSWYQQTPGQGLQFLFEYFSETQRNKGNFPGRFSGRQFSNSRSEMNVSTLELGDSALYLCASSSLTAANTEAFFGQGTRLTVV.

This chain uses TRBV28 with TRBJ2-3; D uncertain. The CDR3 runs to 14 residues. Between the trimmed V and J ends, which lost 5 bases and 7 bases, there was a span of 16 bases. Looked up from germline, CDR1 is MDHEN and CDR2 is SYDVKM. For the CDR3, the DNA is TGTGCCAGCAGTGCGTCCGGCAGCACCCATACGCAGTATTTT. Protein: CASSASGSTHTQYF.

The J gene is TRBJ2-5, the V gene TRBV11-3; 8 nucleotides match TRBD1. The V segment lost 2 bases and the J segment 4 bases; nucleotides outside the gene matches: 3. The length of the CDR3 is 14 residues. The germline V gene has CDR1 SGHNT and CDR2 YENEEA. The CDR3 region has the DNA TGTGCCAGCAGCTTACAGGGGGCCGGAGAGACCCAGTACTTC. Translating gives CASSLQGAGETQYF.

The chain combines TRBV4-1 with TRBJ2-7; D unresolved. The CDR3 has 14 amino acids. Deletions cut 1 base from V and 3 bases from J, with 10 bases between. The germline V gene has CDR1 MGHRA and CDR2 YSYEKL. CDR3 in amino acids: CASSQGAINYEQYF. In DNA, the CDR3 is TGCGCCAGCAGCCAAGGGGCAATTAACTACGAGCAGTACTTC.

In this sample, this clone turned up once. The rearrangement uses TRBV15 and TRBJ1-1; no clear D gene. The germline V gene encodes CDR1 LNHNV and CDR2 YYDKDF (reference sequence). V was shortened by 1 base and J by 1 base, with 13 bases between the two germline ends. CDR3 length: 16 amino acids. CDR3 bases: TGTGCCACCAGCAGAGGATCAAAGGCTTCGAACACTGAAGCTTTCTTT. Translating it yields CATSRGSKASNTEAFF.

The chain employs TRBV2 and TRBJ1-6; 8 positions agree with TRBD1. Germline-derived CDR1 and CDR2 are SNHLY and FYNNEI. J lost 0 bases, V lost 11 bases, and 12 bases had no gene match. CDR3 length equals 17 residues. CDR3 sequence: CAAADRGGGSYNSPLHF. CDR3 in DNA: TGTGCCGCCGCTGACAGGGGAGGAGGCTCCTATAATTCACCCCTCCACTTT. The whole variable domain, remainder taken from reference TRBV2 and TRBJ1-6, is EPEVTQTPSHQVTQMGQEVILRCVPISNHLYFYWYRQILGQKVEFLVSFYNNEISEKSEIFDDQFSVERPDGSNFTLKIRSTKLEDSAMYFCAAADRGGGSYNSPLHFGNGTRLTVT.

J is TRBJ1-2 and V is TRBV6-5; no reliable D call. Trimming left V 6 bases short and J 4 bases short, with 9 bases between. The CDR3 is 12 residues long. Germline V lookup: CDR1 MNHEY, CDR2 SVGAGI. The CDR3 loop is CASRKEIYGYTF. As DNA, the CDR3 is TGTGCCAGCAGAAAGGAGATCTATGGCTACACCTTC.

For this clone: This CDR3 is also generated by other DNA sequences in the sample. This chain uses TRBV6-5 with TRBJ2-7, with 14 bases identical to TRBD2. Germline V gene sequence: CDR1 MNHEY, CDR2 SVGAGI. The CDR3 totals 15 residues. Unmatched junction bases numbered 4, after V lost 6 bases and J lost 3 bases. CDR3 in DNA: TGTGCCAGCAGCCGGGGACTAGCGGGAGACTACGAGCAGTACTTC. Its translation is CASSRGLAGDYEQYF.

V is TRBV10-3 and J is TRBJ1-4; D is perhaps TRBD1 (6 bases). V was clipped by 2 bases and J by 3 bases, with 7 bases between them. The CDR3 consists of 14 residues. Per the germline V gene, CDR1 is ENHRY and CDR2 is SYGVKD. CDR3 protein: CAISEAGANEKLFF. DNA of the CDR3: TGTGCCATCAGTGAGGCAGGGGCTAATGAAAAACTGTTTTTT.

V usage is TRBV7-3 and J usage is TRBJ2-3; unclear D gene. The CDR3 length is 12 residues. The germline V and J ends were trimmed by 4 bases and 2 bases, with 4 bases remaining between them. CDR1 SGHTA and CDR2 FQGTGA come from the germline V gene. CDR3 sequence reads: CASSSTTDTQYF. The DNA of the CDR3 is TGTGCCAGCAGCTCCACCACAGATACGCAGTATTTT. Together with reference TRBV7-3 and TRBJ2-3, the CDR3 gives the full variable domain: GAGVSQTPSNKVTEKGKYVELRCDPISGHTALYWYRQSLGQGPEFLIYFQGTGAADDSGLPNDRFFAVRPEGSVSTLKIQRTERGDSAVYLCASSSTTDTQYFGPGTRLTVL.

Worth noting for this clone: Other DNA variants within this sample encode the same CDR3. The rearrangement joins TRBV20-1 to TRBJ2-2; D gene ambiguous. The V gene lost 6 bases and the J gene lost 2 bases, with 4 bases spanning the gap. The CDR3 totals 11 residues. Germline CDR1 reads DFQATT; CDR2 reads SNEGSKA (reference sequence). The CDR3 sequence is CSALNTGELFF. CDR3 nucleotides: TGCAGTGCCTTAAACACCGGGGAGCTGTTTTTT.

Concerning this clone: Other DNA sequences from this sample encode an identical CDR3 as well. The chain recombines TRBV4-3 with TRBJ1-2, with D unclear. Trimming left V 0 bases short and J 5 bases short, with 7 bases between. Germline CDR1 reads LGHNA; CDR2 reads YSLEER. The CDR3 runs to 13 residues. CDR3 coding DNA: TGCGCCAGCAGCCAAGAAGGGCGGTATGGCTACACCTTC. Protein sequence: CASSQEGRYGYTF.

The rearrangement joins TRBV5-1 to TRBJ2-2; 7 bases are a match to TRBD1. J gave up 1 base and V 8 bases, and 5 bases lay outside the gene matches. This CDR3 has 14 amino acids. CDR1 is SGHRS, CDR2 YFSETQ, per germline. CDR3 loop: CASRGQLNTGELFF. In DNA form, the CDR3 reads TGCGCCAGTAGGGGACAGTTGAACACCGGGGAGCTGTTTTTT.

This clone was recorded once. The genes are TRBV7-9 and TRBJ1-2; D gene unclear. With 3 bases removed from V and 3 bases from J, the gap between germline ends came to 11 bases. CDR3 length: 14 residues. The germline V gene encodes CDR1 SEHNR and CDR2 FQNEAQ (reference sequence). CDR3: CASSFRDVDYGYTF. Written as DNA, the CDR3 is TGTGCCAGCAGCTTTCGGGATGTAGACTATGGCTACACCTTC. Complete variable domain (other parts from reference TRBV7-9 and TRBJ1-2): DTGVSQNPRHKITKRGQNVTFRCDPISEHNRLYWYRQTLGQGPEFLTYFQNEAQLEKSRLLSDRFSAERPKGSFSTLEIQRTEQGDSAMYLCASSFRDVDYGYTFGSGTRLTVV.

This clone appeared a few times. Other DNA variants within this sample encode the same CDR3. The chain couples TRBV6-5 to TRBJ1-4, with 8 bases lining up with TRBD1. V lost 6 bases to trimming and J lost 8 bases; unmatched junction nucleotides: 2. The CDR3 has 12 amino acids. Germline V CDR1 and CDR2: MNHEY, SVGAGI. In DNA, the CDR3 is TGTGCCAGCAGCCGGGACAGGGAAAAACTGTTTTTT. This sequence encodes CASSRDREKLFF.

This chain links TRBV5-4 with TRBJ1-3; the D is unclear. Trimming shortened V by 2 bases and J by 2 bases, and 5 bases separated the two germline ends. This CDR3 comprises 13 residues. In germline, CDR1 is SGHNT, CDR2 YYREEE (reference sequence). CDR3 loop: CASSFWTGNTIYF. For the CDR3, the DNA is TGTGCCAGCAGCTTCTGGACTGGAAACACCATATATTTT.

V is TRBV11-2 and J is TRBJ2-7; no clear D gene. This CDR3 region has 16 residues. V was pared by 5 bases and J by 0 bases, with 17 bases between. Germline-derived CDR1 and CDR2 are SGHAT and FQNNGV. The CDR3 loop reads CASSPLLWASSYEQYF. The DNA of the CDR3 is TGTGCCAGCAGCCCCCTCCTATGGGCAAGCTCCTACGAGCAGTACTTC.

The J gene is TRBJ1-2, the V gene TRBV11-1; perhaps TRBD1 as D (5 bases). CDR1 and CDR2 from the germline V gene are SGHAT and FQDESV (reference sequence). The CDR3 is made up of 13 amino acids. Trimming left V 5 bases short and J 7 bases short, with 14 bases between. CDR3 protein: CASSRDGPSGYTF. In DNA, the CDR3 is TGTGCCAGCAGCAGGGACGGCCCGAGTGGCTACACCTTC. The variable domain in full, with the rest retrieved from reference TRBV11-1 and TRBJ1-2, is EAEVAQSPRYKITEKSQAVAFWCDPISGHATLYWYRQILGQGPELLVQFQDESVVDDSQLPKDRFSAERLKGVDSTLKIQPAELGDSAMYLCASSRDGPSGYTFGSGTRLTVV.